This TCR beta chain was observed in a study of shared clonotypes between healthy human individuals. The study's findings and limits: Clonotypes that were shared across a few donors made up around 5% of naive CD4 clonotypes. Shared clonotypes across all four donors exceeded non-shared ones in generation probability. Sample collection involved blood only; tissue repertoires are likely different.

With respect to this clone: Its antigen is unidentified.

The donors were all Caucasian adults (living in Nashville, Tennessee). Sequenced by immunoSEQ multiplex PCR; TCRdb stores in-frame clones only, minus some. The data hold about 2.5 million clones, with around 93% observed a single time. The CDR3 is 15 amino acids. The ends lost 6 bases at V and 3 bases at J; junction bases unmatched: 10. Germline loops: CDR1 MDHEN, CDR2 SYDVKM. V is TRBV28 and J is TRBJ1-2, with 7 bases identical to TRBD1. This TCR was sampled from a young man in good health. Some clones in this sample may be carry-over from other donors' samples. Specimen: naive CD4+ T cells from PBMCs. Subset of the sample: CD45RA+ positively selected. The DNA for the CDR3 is TGTGCCAGCAGAAACGGTGACAGGGCGGACTATGGCTACACCTTC. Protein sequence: CASRNGDRADYGYTF.